This TCR beta chain is drawn from a study of blood T cell repertoires in COVID-19. Study summary: Samples representing acute and convalescent COVID-19 were sourced from the United States, Italy and Spain. PBMCs, B-cell-depleted T cells, or T cells provided the cDNA or gDNA that made up the material.

The CDR3 has 14 amino acids. The V end was cut by 2 bases, the J end by 4 bases, with 11 bases between. Germline V gene lookup returns CDR1 MDHEN and CDR2 SYDVKM. Per the study methods: Reference gene primer amplification gave estimated nucleated cell counts. The protocol was immunoSEQ multiplex PCR, while the TCRdb copy is restricted to in-frame clones and leaves out a portion. V and J calls and clone size are those listed in that table; D and trimming were worked out from the DNA. Altogether 95,000 to 150,000 clones are present, 85% being singletons, with the ten largest covering 3.5% to 4.5%. This sequence originates from a man in his 60s with acute or convalescent COVID-19. The V call is TRBV28, the J call TRBJ1-1; D is ambiguous. The sequenced material came from peripheral blood. CDR3 residues: CASSLDRVLTEAFF. In nucleotides, the CDR3 is TGTGCCAGCAGTTTAGACCGGGTACTCACTGAAGCTTTCTTT.